This TCR beta chain was captured by sequencing in a study of response to subunit inactivated influenza vaccine. The CDR3 is 14 amino acids. Trimming at V came to 6 bases and at J to 7 bases, leaving 8 bases not matched to a gene. CDR1 is DFQATT, CDR2 SNEGSKA, per germline (reference sequence). Study-wide points: Seasonal influenza vaccination, on each occasion, was suggested by the authors to recruit few new T cells.

Via MiXCR, TCRdb re-called the RT-PCR reads, giving one row per CDR3 protein. The data contain roughly 500,000 distinct CDR3 sequences, approximately 15% of them singletons. Details on this clonotype: As yet, its antigen is unknown.

The sample here was CD4+ T cells sorted from PBMCs, taken 23 months after vaccination. The rearrangement links TRBV20-1 to TRBJ2-1; 11 nucleotides line up with TRBD2. The receptor comes from a man aged 45 to 70 who received an inactivated influenza vaccine. CDR3 in DNA: TGCAGTGCCACCCCGGGGACTAGCGGTAATGAGCAGTTCTTC. Amino acids: CSATPGTSGNEQFF.